This T cell receptor (beta chain) was sequenced in a study of OX40 agonist ivuxolimab in advanced cancers. Peripheral blood came from all dose cohorts at three timepoints. Profiling relied on immunoSEQ multiplex PCR, and the TCRdb table lists in-frame clones only, not all of them. The sample has about 40,000 clones, about 81% seen once. The sequencing here drew on CD4+ or CD8+ T cells sorted from blood, taken in a trial of the OX40 agonist ivuxolimab. This clonotype was sampled from an adult with an advanced solid tumor such as melanoma, head and neck, liver or kidney cancer.

The CDR3 loop reads CAWSTGTSDYKMFF. CDR3 nucleotide sequence: TGTGCCTGGAGTACCGGGACTTCGGACTACAAGATGTTTTTT. The chain carries TRBV30 and TRBJ1-4, with D perhaps matching TRBD1 (5 bases). The ends were cut back, 2 bases at V and 15 bases at J, with 22 bases in the middle. The CDR3 runs 14 residues. Germline V gene sequence: CDR1 GTSNPN, CDR2 SVGIG (reference sequence). Full variable domain (rest looked up from reference TRBV30 and TRBJ1-4): SQTIHQWPATLVQPVGSPLSLECTVEGTSNPNLYWYRQAAGRGLQLLFYSVGIGQISSEVPQNLSASRPQDRQFILSSKKLLLSDSGFYLCAWSTGTSDYKMFFGSGTQLSVL.